A single TCR beta chain is shown here with its context. Its antigen is unidentified. TCR beta libraries were built with iRepertoire HTBI primers and Arm-PCR of CDR3 regions. From the multiplex PCR reads, TCRdb called clonotypes with MiXCR, one entry per CDR3 protein. The sample lists approximately 350,000 distinct CDR3 sequences, 12% occurring once. This record belongs to a study of regulatory T cells in long-lasting Graves disease. Findings and limits, study-wide: Thyroid tissue went unstudied; only peripheral blood was examined. TRBV28, TRBJ1-2 and TRBJ2-5 were favored in persistent disease.

CDR3 length: 17 amino acids. V lost 0 bases and J lost 0; bases outside the gene matches: 5. Per germline, CDR1 SGDLS and CDR2 YYNGEE. As for time point: newly diagnosed GD, antithyroid drugs for less than 3 months. From RNA extracted from PBMCs, the TCR library was made. This sample was shared with a second study, whose subject was T cells in Graves' hyperthyroidism and ophthalmopathy. That study reports: Patients were excluded for uncontrolled infection, other autoimmune disease, pregnancy or lactation. A model of 13 V-J pairs discriminated ophthalmopathy from stable hyperthyroidism.

The sequence was collected from a woman aged 18-29 years with Graves disease. The sequencing used peripheral blood mononuclear cells (PBMCs), collected at new diagnosis, from a patient treated with antithyroid drugs. The chain has TRBV9 and TRBJ2-1, with TRBD2 identical over 8 bases. The CDR3 nucleotides read TGTGCCAGCAGCGTAGCCCCCACTAGCGGCTCCTACAATGAGCAGTTCTTC. Its protein is CASSVAPTSGSYNEQFF.